The T cell receptor (beta chain) under discussion was sequenced for a study of OX40 agonist ivuxolimab in advanced cancers. Libraries were prepared by immunoSEQ multiplex PCR; TCRdb keeps only in-frame clonotypes and omits some of them. The repertoire holds roughly 89,000 clones, roughly 90% seen once, with 0.33% in the top ten. This CDR3 comprises 13 residues. The germline gives CDR1 MGHRA, CDR2 YSYEKL. V lost 2 bases to trimming and J lost 2 bases, with 6 bases between them. It was autoimmune disease history or systemic immunosuppression that excluded patients. The chain couples TRBV4-1 to TRBJ2-5; D call uncertain. The receptor was derived from an adult with an advanced solid tumor such as melanoma, head and neck, liver or kidney cancer. Sequencing was performed on CD4+ or CD8+ T cells sorted from blood, taken in a trial of the OX40 agonist ivuxolimab. CDR3 in amino acids: CASSQSGQETQYF. CDR3 coding DNA: TGCGCCAGCAGCCAATCAGGTCAAGAGACCCAGTACTTC.